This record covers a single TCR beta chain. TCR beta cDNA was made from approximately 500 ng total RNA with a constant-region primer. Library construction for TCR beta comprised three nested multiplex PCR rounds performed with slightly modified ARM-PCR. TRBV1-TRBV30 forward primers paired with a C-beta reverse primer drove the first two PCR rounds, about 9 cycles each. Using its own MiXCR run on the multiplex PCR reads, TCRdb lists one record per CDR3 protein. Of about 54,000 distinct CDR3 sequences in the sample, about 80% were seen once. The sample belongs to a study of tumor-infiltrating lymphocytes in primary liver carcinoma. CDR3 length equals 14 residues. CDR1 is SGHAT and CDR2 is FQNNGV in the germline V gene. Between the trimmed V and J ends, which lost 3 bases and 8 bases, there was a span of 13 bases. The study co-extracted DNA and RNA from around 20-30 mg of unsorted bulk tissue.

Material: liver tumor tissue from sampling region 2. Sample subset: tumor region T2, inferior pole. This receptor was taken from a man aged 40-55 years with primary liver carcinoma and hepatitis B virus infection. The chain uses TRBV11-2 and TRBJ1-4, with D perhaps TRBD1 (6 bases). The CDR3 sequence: CASSLEVGGEKLFF. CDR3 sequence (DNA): TGTGCCAGCAGCTTGGAGGTCGGGGGCGAAAAACTGTTTTTT.